This TCR beta chain is drawn from a study of Graves' ophthalmopathy and Graves' hyperthyroidism. Study findings and constraints: Detection in blood was also observed for most expanded thyroid clonotypes above 0.001 frequency.

Germline V CDR1 and CDR2: MDHEN, SYDVKM. V lost 3 bases, J lost 6 bases, and 10 bases stayed unmatched. The CDR3 has 15 residues. The sequenced template was RNA, covering the TCR beta CDR3 region. HTBI primers served in a first-round RT-PCR, which a second-round multiplex PCR followed. TCRdb used MiXCR to reprocess the multiplex PCR reads, holding one entry per CDR3 protein. The sample yields under 200,000 distinct CDR3 sequences, less than 45% seen once. Those donors who had ophthalmopathy presented with moderate-to-severe activity, a CAS of ≥3, a NOSPECS of ≥4 and a duration under 3 months. Excluded were patients with other autoimmune diseases, uncontrolled infections, pregnancy or lactation. Fresh peripheral blood, 10 ml, was the PBMC source. Concerning this clonotype: What it binds is unknown.

This sequence originates from a middle-aged woman with Graves' ophthalmopathy. The chain combines TRBV28 with TRBJ2-7, with 8 bases that match TRBD2. The material sequenced was peripheral blood. In DNA, the CDR3 is TGTGCCAGCAGTTTTTTGGCGGGAGGTGCCGTCGAGCAGTACTTC. Protein: CASSFLAGGAVEQYF.